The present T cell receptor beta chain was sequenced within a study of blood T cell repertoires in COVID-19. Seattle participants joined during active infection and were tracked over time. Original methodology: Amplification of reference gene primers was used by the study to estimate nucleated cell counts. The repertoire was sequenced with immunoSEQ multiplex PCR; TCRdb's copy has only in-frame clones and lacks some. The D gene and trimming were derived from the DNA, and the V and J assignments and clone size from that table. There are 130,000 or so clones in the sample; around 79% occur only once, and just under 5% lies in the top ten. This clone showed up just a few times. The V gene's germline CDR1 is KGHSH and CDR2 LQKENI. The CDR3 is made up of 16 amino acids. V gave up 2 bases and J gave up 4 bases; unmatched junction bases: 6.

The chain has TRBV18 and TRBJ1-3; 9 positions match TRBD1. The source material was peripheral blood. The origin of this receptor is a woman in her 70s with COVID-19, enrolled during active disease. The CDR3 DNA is TGTGCCAGCTCACCAGGACAGGGGACCTCAGGAAACACCATATATTTT. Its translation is CASSPGQGTSGNTIYF.